A selection of T cell receptor beta chains follows, all from one sample in a study of T cells after yellow fever vaccination. TCRdb re-analysed the 5' RACE reads in MiXCR, keeping a single row per CDR3 protein. The sample has approximately 550,000 distinct CDR3 sequences, approximately 13% seen once. Sequenced here: PBMCs, sampled on the day of the yellow fever booster vaccination. The receptors come from a man aged 30 to 45 who received the YFV17D yellow fever vaccine. Each CDR3 is given with its conserved first and last residue. The D gene is left open where the match is weak. The listing skips clone size in some rows; elsewhere it reads once, few, many or a size class.

clone_size	v_call	d_call	j_call	cdr3_aa	cdr3_nt
few	TRBV10-2	TRBD1	TRBJ2-1	CASSEPTGGAGFF	TGCGCCAGCAGTGAGCCGACAGGGGGCGCCGGGTTCTTC
-	TRBV6-2/TRBV6-3	TRBD2	TRBJ2-5	CASRAWTVRGREETQYF	TGTGCCAGCAGAGCCTGGACTGTTAGAGGGAGGGAAGAGACCCAGTACTTC
-	TRBV7-8	-	TRBJ1-3	CASSPEWGKNTIYF	TGTGCCAGCAGCCCTGAATGGGGAAAAAACACCATATATTTT
few	TRBV28	-	TRBJ2-2	CASRLTATGELFF	TGTGCCAGCAGGCTGACAGCAACCGGGGAGCTGTTTTTT
-	TRBV29-1	-	TRBJ1-1	CSVDHVGNTEAFF	TGCAGCGTTGATCATGTGGGGAACACTGAAGCTTTCTTT
-	TRBV5-1	-	TRBJ2-1	CASSLVLDSYNEQFF	TGCGCCAGCAGCTTGGTACTTGACTCCTACAATGAGCAGTTCTTC
few	TRBV7-2	-	TRBJ2-1	CASSLDGLPGNEQFF	TGTGCCAGCAGCTTAGATGGGCTACCGGGCAATGAGCAGTTCTTC
few	TRBV7-8	-	TRBJ2-7	CASTGTSGRYEQYF	TGTGCCAGCACCGGGACTTCGGGAAGATACGAGCAGTACTTC
-	TRBV18	-	TRBJ2-1	CASSFDQGNEQFF	TGTGCCAGCTCATTCGACCAGGGGAATGAGCAGTTCTTC
-	TRBV12-3/TRBV12-4	TRBD2	TRBJ2-1	CACSFPETSAFYNEQFF	TGTGCCTGCAGTTTCCCCGAGACTAGCGCGTTCTACAATGAGCAGTTCTTC
few	TRBV21-1	-	TRBJ2-3	CASSKQGAGGYSTDTQYF	TGTGCCAGCAGCAAGCAAGGTGCAGGGGGTTATAGCACAGATACGCAGTATTTT
few	TRBV12-3/TRBV12-4	TRBD2	TRBJ2-1	CASTLAGEAYNEQFF	TGTGCCAGCACCCTAGCGGGAGAGGCCTACAATGAGCAGTTCTTC
many	TRBV3-1	-	TRBJ1-6	CASSQAGNSPLHF	TGTGCCAGCAGCCAAGCCGGGAATTCACCCCTCCACTTT
-	TRBV19	TRBD2	TRBJ2-1	CASSISAGLISYNEQFF	TGTGCCAGTAGTATTTCAGCGGGACTAATCTCCTACAATGAGCAGTTCTTC
-	TRBV9	-	TRBJ2-3	CASSVGGLPIDTQYF	TGTGCCAGCAGCGTTGGGGGTCTACCCATCGATACGCAGTATTTT
-	TRBV7-9	-	TRBJ2-7	CASSFEIDEQYF	TGTGCCAGCAGCTTTGAGATCGACGAGCAGTACTTC
many	TRBV20-1	-	TRBJ1-1	CSASGQMNTEAFF	TGCAGTGCTAGCGGGCAGATGAACACTGAAGCTTTCTTT
-	TRBV19	TRBD2	TRBJ2-2	CASSMPSGNTGELFF	TGTGCCAGTAGTATGCCTAGCGGGAACACCGGGGAGCTGTTTTTT
-	TRBV7-2	TRBD2	TRBJ2-1	CASSQGLAGVEQFF	TGTGCCAGCAGTCAAGGACTAGCGGGAGTTGAGCAGTTCTTC
few	TRBV11-2	TRBD2	TRBJ2-1	CASSRRGSGALRSYNEQFF	TGTGCCAGCAGCCGACGGGGTAGCGGGGCTCTTCGCTCCTACAATGAGCAGTTCTTC
-	TRBV7-9	-	TRBJ2-1	CASSYDSPNEQFF	TGTGCCAGCAGCTATGACAGCCCTAATGAGCAGTTCTTC
-	TRBV5-1	-	TRBJ2-5	CASSLYPGETKYF	TGCGCCAGCAGCTTGTACCCCGGGGAGACCAAGTACTTC
-	TRBV6-5	TRBD1	TRBJ1-2	CASSYTGETYGYTF	TGTGCCAGCAGTTATACAGGGGAAACCTATGGCTACACCTTC
many	TRBV11-2	-	TRBJ2-1	CASSLDANEQFF	TGTGCCAGCAGCTTAGATGCAAATGAGCAGTTCTTC
few	TRBV20-1	-	TRBJ2-3	CSGLRRRASTDTQYF	TGCAGTGGCCTCCGCCGACGGGCTAGCACAGATACGCAGTATTTT
few	TRBV7-2	TRBD2	TRBJ2-7	CASSAGGAGGLGQYF	TGTGCCAGCAGCGCGGGAGGAGCGGGAGGCCTAGGGCAGTACTTC
once	TRBV18	-	TRBJ2-1	CASSLELISSSYNEQFF	TGTGCCAGCTCCCTCGAACTGATCAGTAGCTCCTACAATGAGCAGTTCTTC
-	TRBV12-3/TRBV12-4	-	TRBJ2-6	CASSQLVGSGANVLTF	TGTGCCAGCAGCCAACTGGTCGGCTCTGGGGCCAACGTCCTGACTTTC
few	TRBV10-3	-	TRBJ2-6	CAISEGISGANVLTF	TGTGCCATCAGTGAGGGGATCTCTGGGGCCAACGTCCTGACTTTC
many	TRBV7-2	-	TRBJ2-5	CASRPDYFQETQYF	TGTGCCAGCAGGCCGGACTATTTCCAAGAGACCCAGTACTTC
-	TRBV7-8	-	TRBJ2-3	CASQGYPHTDTQYF	TGTGCCAGCCAGGGATACCCCCACACAGATACGCAGTATTTT
-	TRBV27	TRBD2	TRBJ2-7	CASSPIPGLAGGEEQYF	TGTGCCAGCAGTCCGATACCGGGACTAGCGGGAGGAGAAGAGCAGTACTTC
many	TRBV7-2	TRBD2	TRBJ2-7	CASSSRGTSGYEQYF	TGTGCCAGCAGCTCGCGTGGGACTAGCGGCTACGAGCAGTACTTC
-	TRBV29-1	-	TRBJ2-1	CSVERLDTNEQFF	TGCAGCGTTGAGAGACTAGACACCAATGAGCAGTTCTTC
-	TRBV7-3	-	TRBJ2-3	CARDEGDTQYF	TGTGCCAGGGATGAGGGCGATACGCAGTATTTT
few	TRBV5-1	-	TRBJ1-4	CASSLGSGKDEKLFF	TGCGCCAGCAGCTTGGGCTCAGGGAAGGATGAAAAACTGTTTTTT
few	TRBV7-9	TRBD2	TRBJ2-7	CASSPQLAGIYEQYF	TGTGCCAGCAGCCCGCAACTAGCGGGAATCTACGAGCAGTACTTC
-	TRBV5-1	TRBD1	TRBJ2-3	CATDPHPTGQGTDTQYF	TGCGCCACCGATCCTCACCCCACGGGACAGGGCACAGATACGCAGTATTTT
few	TRBV15	TRBD1	TRBJ2-3	CATRGQGAADTQYF	TGTGCCACCAGAGGCCAGGGGGCCGCAGATACGCAGTATTTT